Below, one T cell receptor beta chain is given with its context. Per the original methods: It was from reference gene primer amplification that nucleated cell counts were estimated. The protocol was immunoSEQ multiplex PCR, while the TCRdb copy is restricted to in-frame clones and leaves out a portion. The V and J calls and clone size are taken from that table; D and trimming were inferred from the DNA. The sample contains 130,000 to 150,000 clones, approximately 91% of which appear only once. This sample is drawn from a study of blood T cell repertoires in COVID-19. Study summary: Italy, Spain and the United States were the sources of the convalescent and acute COVID-19 samples. In each case, the material was cDNA or gDNA derived from T cells, B-cell-depleted T cells, or PBMCs.

Germline loops: CDR1 MGHDK, CDR2 SYGVNS. The CDR3 runs 15 residues. V gave up 0 bases and J gave up 3 bases; unmatched junction bases: 2. V usage is TRBV25-1 and J usage is TRBJ2-7; 10 nucleotides align to TRBD1. The specimen was peripheral blood. The sequence derives from a human donor in a cohort sampled during active COVID-19. The DNA for the CDR3 is TGTGCCAGCAGTGAATACCGGACAGGGGGCTACGAGCAGTACTTC. It yields the protein CASSEYRTGGYEQYF.